The source of this TCR beta chain is a study of T cell repertoires in cytomegalovirus infection. The wider study: Indications came from public TCR beta signatures; they pointed to CMV infection and to a matching HLA type.

This clonotype was counted many times. V dropped 4 bases and J dropped 4; count of bases not matched to a gene: 5. CDR3 length: 16 residues. Each CDR3 protein gets one entry after TCRdb re-called the reads with MiXCR. Here the sample spans approximately 100,000 distinct CDR3 sequences, 23% being singletons. The chain couples TRBV12-3 or TRBV12-4 to TRBJ2-3, with 13 nucleotides matching TRBD2. The specimen sequenced was CD8+ T cells from PBMCs. The clonotype comes from a human donor in good health (CMV status not recorded). Some clones in this sample may be carry-over from other donors' samples. The CDR3 loop is CASSSTSGRAADTQYF. DNA for the CDR3: TGTGCCAGCAGTTCAACTAGCGGGAGGGCCGCAGATACGCAGTATTTT.